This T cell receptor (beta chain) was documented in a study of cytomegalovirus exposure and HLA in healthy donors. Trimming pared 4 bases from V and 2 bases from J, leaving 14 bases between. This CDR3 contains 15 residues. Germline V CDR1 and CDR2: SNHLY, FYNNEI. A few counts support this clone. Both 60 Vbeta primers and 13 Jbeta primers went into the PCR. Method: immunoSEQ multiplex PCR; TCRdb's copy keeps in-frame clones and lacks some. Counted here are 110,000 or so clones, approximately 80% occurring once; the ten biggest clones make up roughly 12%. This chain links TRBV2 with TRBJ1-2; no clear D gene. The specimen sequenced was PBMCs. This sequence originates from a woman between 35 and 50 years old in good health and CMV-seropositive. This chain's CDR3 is CASSVLGVSNYGYTF. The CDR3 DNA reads TGTGCCAGCAGTGTACTAGGCGTCTCAAACTATGGCTACACCTTC.